This T cell receptor beta chain appears in the sequencing data of a study of identical twins. The CDR3 is made up of 13 amino acids. CDR1 SGHTA and CDR2 FQGNSA come from the germline V gene. V lost 8 bases, J lost 0 bases, and 11 bases lay in between. Regarding the study as a whole: Its conclusions, products of cross-sectional statistical analysis, did not come from following the same donors. Invariant T cells like MAIT and iNKT could partly confound the zero-insertion analyses. Some out-of-frame alpha sequences were shared by twins, and these showed excess low generation probability.

TCRdb called the 5' RACE reads again in MiXCR, with one record for every CDR3 protein. The sample holds a few hundred thousand distinct CDR3 sequences; roughly 9.8% are singletons and the top ten take approximately 6.5%. This clonotype was detected ten times or more. Its antigen is undetermined. The data also belong to a second study, concerning yellow fever vaccine responses in identical twins. From that study: Twins' vaccine T cell response reportedly seemed partly convergent, partly personalized.

The sequencing sample was made of CD8+ T cells sorted from blood. The origin of this receptor is a woman aged 18-29 years in good health. The chain combines TRBV7-2 with TRBJ2-7, with D unresolved. CDR3: CASCPGPSYEQYF. The CDR3, as DNA: TGTGCCAGCTGCCCCGGGCCCTCCTACGAGCAGTACTTC. Together with reference TRBV7-2 and TRBJ2-7, the CDR3 gives the full variable domain: GAGVSQSPSNKVTEKGKDVELRCDPISGHTALYWYRQSLGQGLEFLIYFQGNSAPDKSGLPSDRFSAERTGGSVSTLTIQRTQQEDSAVYLCASCPGPSYEQYFGPGTRLTVT.